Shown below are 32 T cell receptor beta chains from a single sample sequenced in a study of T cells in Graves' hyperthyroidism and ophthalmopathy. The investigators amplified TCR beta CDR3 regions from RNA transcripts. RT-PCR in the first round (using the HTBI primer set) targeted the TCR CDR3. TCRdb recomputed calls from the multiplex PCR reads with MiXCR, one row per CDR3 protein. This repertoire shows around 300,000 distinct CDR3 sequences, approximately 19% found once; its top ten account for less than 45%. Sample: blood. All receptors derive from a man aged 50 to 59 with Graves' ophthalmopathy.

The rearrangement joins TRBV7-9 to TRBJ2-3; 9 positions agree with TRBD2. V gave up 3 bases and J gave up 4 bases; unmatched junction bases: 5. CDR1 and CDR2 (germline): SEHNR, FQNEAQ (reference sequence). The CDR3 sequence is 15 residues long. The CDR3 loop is CASSLAGGRPDTQYF. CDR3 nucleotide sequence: TGTGCCAGCAGCTTGGCGGGAGGGCGGCCAGATACGCAGTATTTT.

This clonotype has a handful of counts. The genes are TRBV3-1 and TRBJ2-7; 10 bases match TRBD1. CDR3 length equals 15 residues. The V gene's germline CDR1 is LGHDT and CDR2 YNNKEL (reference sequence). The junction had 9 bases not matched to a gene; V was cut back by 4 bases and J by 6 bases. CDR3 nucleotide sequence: TGTGCCAGCAGCCGGACAGGGGGTTTAGGGGGCGAGCAGTACTTC. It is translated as CASSRTGGLGGEQYF.

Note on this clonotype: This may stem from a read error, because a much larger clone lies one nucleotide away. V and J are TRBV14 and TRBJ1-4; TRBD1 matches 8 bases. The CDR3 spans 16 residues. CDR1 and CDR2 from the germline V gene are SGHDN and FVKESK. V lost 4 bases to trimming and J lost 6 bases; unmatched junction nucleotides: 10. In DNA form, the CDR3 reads TGTGCCAGCAGCCTCGGACGGAGGACAGGGTATGAAAAACTGTTTTTT. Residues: CASSLGRRTGYEKLFF.

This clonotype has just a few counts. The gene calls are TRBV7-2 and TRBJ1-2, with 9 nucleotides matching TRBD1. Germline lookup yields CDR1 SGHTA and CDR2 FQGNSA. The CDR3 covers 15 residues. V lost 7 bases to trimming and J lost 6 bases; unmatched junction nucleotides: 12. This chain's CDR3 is CASTPLPTGGHGYTF. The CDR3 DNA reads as TGTGCCAGCACACCTCTCCCTACAGGGGGCCATGGCTACACCTTC.

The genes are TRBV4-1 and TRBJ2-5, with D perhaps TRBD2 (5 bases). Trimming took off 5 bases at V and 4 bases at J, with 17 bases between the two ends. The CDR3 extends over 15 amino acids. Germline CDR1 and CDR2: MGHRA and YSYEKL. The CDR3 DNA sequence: TGCGCCAGCAGCTTCGTTAACGAGGGAGCAGAGACCCAGTACTTC. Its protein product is CASSFVNEGAETQYF.

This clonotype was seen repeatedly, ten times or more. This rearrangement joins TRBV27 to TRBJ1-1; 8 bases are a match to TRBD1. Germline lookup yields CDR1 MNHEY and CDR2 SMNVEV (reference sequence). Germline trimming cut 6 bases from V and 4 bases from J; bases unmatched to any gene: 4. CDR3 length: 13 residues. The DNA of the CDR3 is TGTGCCAGCAGGGACAGGGTGAGCACTGAAGCTTTCTTT. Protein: CASRDRVSTEAFF.

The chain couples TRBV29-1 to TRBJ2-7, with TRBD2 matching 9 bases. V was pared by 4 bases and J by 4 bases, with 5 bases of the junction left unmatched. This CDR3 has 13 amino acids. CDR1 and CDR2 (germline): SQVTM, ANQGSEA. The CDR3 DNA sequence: TGCAGCGTTGGGGGGACTAGCAATTACGAGCAGTACTTC. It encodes CSVGGTSNYEQYF.

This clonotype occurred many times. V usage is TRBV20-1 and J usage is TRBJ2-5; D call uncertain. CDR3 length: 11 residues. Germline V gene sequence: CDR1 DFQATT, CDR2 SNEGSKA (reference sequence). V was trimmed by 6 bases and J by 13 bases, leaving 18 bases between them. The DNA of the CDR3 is TGCAGTGCCCCCTCATCAGACCGTGGGTACTTC. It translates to CSAPSSDRGYF.

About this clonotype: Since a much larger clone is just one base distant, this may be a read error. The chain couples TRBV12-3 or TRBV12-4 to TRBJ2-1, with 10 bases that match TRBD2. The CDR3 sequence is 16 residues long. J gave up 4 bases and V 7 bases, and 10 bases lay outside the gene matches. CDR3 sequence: CASISLGLAVYNEQFF. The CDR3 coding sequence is TGTGCCAGCATTTCCCTCGGACTAGCGGTTTACAATGAGCAGTTCTTC.

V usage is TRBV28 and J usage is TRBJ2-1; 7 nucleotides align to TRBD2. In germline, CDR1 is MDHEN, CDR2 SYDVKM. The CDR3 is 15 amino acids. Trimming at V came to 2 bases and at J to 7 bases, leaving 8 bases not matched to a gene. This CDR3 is CASSLPTAGLNEQFF. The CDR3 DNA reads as TGTGCCAGCAGTTTACCCACAGCGGGGTTGAATGAGCAGTTCTTC.

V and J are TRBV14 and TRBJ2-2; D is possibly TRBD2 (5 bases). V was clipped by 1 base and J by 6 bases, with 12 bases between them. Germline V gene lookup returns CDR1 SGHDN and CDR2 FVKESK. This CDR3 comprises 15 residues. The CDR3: CASSQGLLRAGELFF. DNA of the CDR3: TGTGCCAGCAGCCAAGGGCTCCTGAGGGCCGGGGAGCTGTTTTTT.

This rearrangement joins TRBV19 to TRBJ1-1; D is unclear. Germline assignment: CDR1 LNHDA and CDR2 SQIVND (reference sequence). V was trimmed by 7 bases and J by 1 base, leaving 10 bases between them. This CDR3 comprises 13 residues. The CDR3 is CASNSLPNTEAFF. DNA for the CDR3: TGTGCCAGTAACAGCTTACCGAACACTGAAGCTTTCTTT.

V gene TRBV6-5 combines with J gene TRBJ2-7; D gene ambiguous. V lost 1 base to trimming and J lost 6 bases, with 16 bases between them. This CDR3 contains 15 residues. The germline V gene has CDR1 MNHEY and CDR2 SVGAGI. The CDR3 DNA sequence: TGTGCCAGCAGTTACTACAAATCGGCCACCACCGAGCAGTACTTC. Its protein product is CASSYYKSATTEQYF.

CDR3 in DNA: TGTGCCAGCAGTGAAGTTTGGGGGGCCGGGGAGCTGTTTTTT. It translates to CASSEVWGAGELFF. V gene TRBV2 combines with J gene TRBJ2-2, with a tentative D call TRBD2 (6 bases). V was trimmed by 1 base and J by 6 bases, leaving 9 bases between them. CDR3 length: 14 residues. The germline gives CDR1 SNHLY, CDR2 FYNNEI. The whole variable domain, remainder taken from reference TRBV2 and TRBJ2-2, is EPEVTQTPSHQVTQMGQEVILRCVPISNHLYFYWYRQILGQKVEFLVSFYNNEISEKSEIFDDQFSVERPDGSNFTLKIRSTKLEDSAMYFCASSEVWGAGELFFGEGSRLTVL.

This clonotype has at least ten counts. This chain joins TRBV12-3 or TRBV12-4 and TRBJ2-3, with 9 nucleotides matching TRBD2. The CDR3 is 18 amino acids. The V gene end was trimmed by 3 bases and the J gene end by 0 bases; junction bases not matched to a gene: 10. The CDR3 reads CASSFHTPTSGSTDTQYF. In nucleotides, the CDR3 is TGTGCCAGCAGTTTCCACACCCCGACTAGCGGAAGCACAGATACGCAGTATTTT.

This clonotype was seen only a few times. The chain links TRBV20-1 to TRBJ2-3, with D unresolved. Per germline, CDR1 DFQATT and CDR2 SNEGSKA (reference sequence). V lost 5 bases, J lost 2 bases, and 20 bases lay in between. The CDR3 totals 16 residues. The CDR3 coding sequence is TGCAGTGCTGGCCTCAGGCAATCCTTCATCACAGATACGCAGTATTTT. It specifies CSAGLRQSFITDTQYF.

CDR3 coding DNA: TGTGCCAGCAGCCCTAGACAGGGAAGCAATCAGCCCCAGCATTTT. Protein: CASSPRQGSNQPQHF. The genes are TRBV11-2 and TRBJ1-5, with TRBD1 identical over 7 bases. With 5 bases clipped from V and 1 base from J, the junction kept 5 bases outside the gene matches. The CDR3 consists of 15 residues. Germline-derived CDR1 and CDR2 are SGHAT and FQNNGV.

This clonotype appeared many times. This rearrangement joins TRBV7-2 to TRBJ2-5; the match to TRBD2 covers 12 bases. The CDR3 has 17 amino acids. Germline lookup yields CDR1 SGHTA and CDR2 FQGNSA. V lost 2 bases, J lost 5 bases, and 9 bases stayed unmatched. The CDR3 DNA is TGTGCCAGCAGCTTAAGGCTAGCGGGAGGGTCAGGGGAGACCCAGTACTTC. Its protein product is CASSLRLAGGSGETQYF.

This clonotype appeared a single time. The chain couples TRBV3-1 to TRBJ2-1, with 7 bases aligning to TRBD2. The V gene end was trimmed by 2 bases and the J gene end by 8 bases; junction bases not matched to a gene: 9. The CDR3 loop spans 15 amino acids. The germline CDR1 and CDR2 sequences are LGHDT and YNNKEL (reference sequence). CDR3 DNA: TGTGCCAGCAGCCAACCTCTGGCGGGAGTGGATGAGCAGTTCTTC. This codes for CASSQPLAGVDEQFF.

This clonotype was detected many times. CDR3 in DNA: TGTGCCAGCAGTCCCCTAGCGGGAGGTGCCTACGAGCAGTACTTC. Amino acid sequence: CASSPLAGGAYEQYF. This rearrangement joins TRBV11-2 to TRBJ2-7; 11 nucleotides line up with TRBD2. From germline, CDR1 is SGHAT and CDR2 FQNNGV. This CDR3 has 15 amino acids. The V and J ends lost 6 bases and 2 bases, in that order; junction bases with no gene match: 6.

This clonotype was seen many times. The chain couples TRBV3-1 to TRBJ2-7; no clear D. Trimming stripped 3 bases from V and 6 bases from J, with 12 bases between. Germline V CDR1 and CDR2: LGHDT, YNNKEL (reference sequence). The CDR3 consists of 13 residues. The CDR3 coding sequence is TGTGCCAGCAGCCAGCGTGGTTTAAGCGAGCAGTACTTC. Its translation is CASSQRGLSEQYF.

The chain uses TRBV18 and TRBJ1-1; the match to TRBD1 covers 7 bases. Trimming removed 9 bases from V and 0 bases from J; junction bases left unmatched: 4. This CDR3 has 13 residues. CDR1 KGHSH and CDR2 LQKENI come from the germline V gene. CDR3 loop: CASKGAVNTEAFF. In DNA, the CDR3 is TGTGCCAGTAAGGGGGCTGTGAACACTGAAGCTTTCTTT.

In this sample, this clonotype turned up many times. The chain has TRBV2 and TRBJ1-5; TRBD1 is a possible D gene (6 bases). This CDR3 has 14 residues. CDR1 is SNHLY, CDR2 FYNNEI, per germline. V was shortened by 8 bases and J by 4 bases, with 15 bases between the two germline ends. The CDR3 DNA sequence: TGTGCCAGCCTCGGGGGGACACCGAATCAGCCCCAGCATTTT. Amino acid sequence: CASLGGTPNQPQHF. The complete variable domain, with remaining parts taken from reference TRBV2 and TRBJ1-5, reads EPEVTQTPSHQVTQMGQEVILRCVPISNHLYFYWYRQILGQKVEFLVSFYNNEISEKSEIFDDQFSVERPDGSNFTLKIRSTKLEDSAMYFCASLGGTPNQPQHFGDGTRLSIL.

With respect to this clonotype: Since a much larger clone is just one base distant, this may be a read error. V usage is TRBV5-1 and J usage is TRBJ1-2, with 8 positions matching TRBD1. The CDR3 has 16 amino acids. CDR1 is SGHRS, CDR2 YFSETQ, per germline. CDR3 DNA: TGCGCCAGCAGCCTAATACCGACAGGGGACCACTATGACTACACCTTC. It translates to CASSLIPTGDHYDYTF.

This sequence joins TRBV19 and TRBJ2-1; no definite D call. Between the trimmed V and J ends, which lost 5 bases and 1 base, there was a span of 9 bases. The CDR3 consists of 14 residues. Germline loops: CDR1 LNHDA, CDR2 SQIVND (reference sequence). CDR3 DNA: TGTGCCAGTAGTCGGACCGTTTCCTACAATGAGCAGTTCTTC. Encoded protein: CASSRTVSYNEQFF.

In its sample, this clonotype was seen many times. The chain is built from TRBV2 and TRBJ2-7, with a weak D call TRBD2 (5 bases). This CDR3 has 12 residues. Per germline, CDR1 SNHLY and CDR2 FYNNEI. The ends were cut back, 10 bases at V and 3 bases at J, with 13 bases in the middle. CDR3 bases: TGTGCCACCACGGGGTCCTACTACGAGCAGTACTTC. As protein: CATTGSYYEQYF.

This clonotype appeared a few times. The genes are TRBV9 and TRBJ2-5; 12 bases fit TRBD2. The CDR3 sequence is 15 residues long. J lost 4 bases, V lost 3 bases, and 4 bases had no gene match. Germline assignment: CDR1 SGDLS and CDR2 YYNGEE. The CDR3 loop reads CASSASGRALETQYF. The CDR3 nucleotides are TGTGCCAGCAGCGCTAGCGGGAGGGCCTTAGAGACCCAGTACTTC.

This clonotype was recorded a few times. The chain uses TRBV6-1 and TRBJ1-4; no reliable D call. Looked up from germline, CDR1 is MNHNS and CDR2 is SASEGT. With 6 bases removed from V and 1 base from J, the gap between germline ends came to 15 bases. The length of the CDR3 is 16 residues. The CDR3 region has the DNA TGTGCCAGCAGCCGACAAGGAGTGCAAACTAATGAAAAACTGTTTTTT. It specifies CASSRQGVQTNEKLFF.

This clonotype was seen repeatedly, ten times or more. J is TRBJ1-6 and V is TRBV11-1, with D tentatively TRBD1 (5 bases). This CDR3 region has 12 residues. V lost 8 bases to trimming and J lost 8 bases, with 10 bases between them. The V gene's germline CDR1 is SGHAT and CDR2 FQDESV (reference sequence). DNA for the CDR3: TGTGCCAGCGGGGCGAAGGATTCACCCCTCCACTTT. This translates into CASGAKDSPLHF.

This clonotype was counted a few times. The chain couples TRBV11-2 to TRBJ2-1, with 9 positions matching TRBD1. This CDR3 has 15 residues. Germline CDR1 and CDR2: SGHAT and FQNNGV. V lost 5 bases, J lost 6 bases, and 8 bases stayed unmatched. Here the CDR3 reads CASSPQGAGTNEQFF. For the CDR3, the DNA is TGTGCCAGCAGCCCACAGGGGGCGGGAACCAATGAGCAGTTCTTC.

The CDR3 protein is CSVERSGTGIPDTQYF. CDR3 nucleotides: TGCAGCGTTGAAAGGTCGGGGACAGGGATTCCAGATACGCAGTATTTT. The chain has TRBV29-1 and TRBJ2-3; TRBD1 matches 9 bases. V shed 2 bases, J shed 4 bases, and the junction held 10 bases outside the gene matches. This CDR3 comprises 16 residues. Germline CDR1 is SQVTM and CDR2 is ANQGSEA.

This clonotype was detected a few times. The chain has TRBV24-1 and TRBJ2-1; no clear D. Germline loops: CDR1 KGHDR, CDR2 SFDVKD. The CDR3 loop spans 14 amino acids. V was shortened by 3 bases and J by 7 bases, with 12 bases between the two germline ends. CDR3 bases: TGTGCCACCAGTGATCCTCTTATTCTAAATGAGCAGTTCTTC. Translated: CATSDPLILNEQFF.